The clone carrying this T cell receptor (beta chain) came up once. Its antigen is still unknown. Repertoires were generated with immunoSEQ multiplex PCR, while TCRdb's copy carries only in-frame clones and drops some. The table includes about 66,000 clones, approximately 79% detected once. It was after 10 days of culture that CD4+ T cells were isolated. Participants completed two doses of the BNT162b2 or mRNA-1273 vaccine. Absence of prior SARS-CoV-2 infection characterized the vaccine recipients, who showed negative nucleocapsid antibodies. These data belong to a study of vaccination effects on CD4 cells after COVID-19. Across the study: Cultivation was performed at two million PBMC per well with roughly 9.1 IU/ml IL-2 and roughly 9.9 ug/ml peptides added.

Study observations and caveats: Clones arising from infection and from vaccination showed marked clonal contraction late after vaccination.

The specimen was CD4+ T cells from PBMCs cultured without peptide, collected after COVID-19 vaccination. The sequence derives from a human donor who received a COVID-19 vaccine.

CDR3 in DNA: TGTGCCAGCAGCTTACGCTTGGCAGGGCAGGGAAAACTGTTTTTT. Translated, it gives CASSLRLAGQGKLFF. V usage is TRBV7-2 and J usage is TRBJ1-4, with D tentatively TRBD1 (5 bases). Trimming stripped 2 bases from V and 10 bases from J, with 17 bases between. The CDR3 covers 15 residues. The germline V gene encodes CDR1 SGHTA and CDR2 FQGNSA.